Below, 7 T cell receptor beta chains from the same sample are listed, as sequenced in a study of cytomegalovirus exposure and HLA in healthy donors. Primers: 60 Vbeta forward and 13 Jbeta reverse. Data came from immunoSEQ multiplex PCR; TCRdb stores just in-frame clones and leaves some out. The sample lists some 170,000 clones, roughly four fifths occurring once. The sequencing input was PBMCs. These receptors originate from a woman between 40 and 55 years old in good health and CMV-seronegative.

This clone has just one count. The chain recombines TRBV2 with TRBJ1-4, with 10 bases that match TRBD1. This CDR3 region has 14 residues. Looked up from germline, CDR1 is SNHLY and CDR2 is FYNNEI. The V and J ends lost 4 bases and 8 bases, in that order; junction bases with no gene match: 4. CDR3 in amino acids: CASSGGTGVEKLFF. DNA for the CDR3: TGTGCCAGCAGTGGTGGGACAGGGGTCGAAAAACTGTTTTTT. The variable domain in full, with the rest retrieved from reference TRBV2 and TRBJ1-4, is EPEVTQTPSHQVTQMGQEVILRCVPISNHLYFYWYRQILGQKVEFLVSFYNNEISEKSEIFDDQFSVERPDGSNFTLKIRSTKLEDSAMYFCASSGGTGVEKLFFGSGTQLSVL.

CDR3 region: CASRRPPGGQTEAFF. The CDR3, as DNA: TGTGCCAGCAGACGACCGCCAGGGGGACAAACTGAAGCTTTCTTT. The chain couples TRBV7-9 to TRBJ1-1; 7 positions match TRBD1. V trimming: 6 bases; J trimming: 5 bases; junction bases outside the gene matches: 12. Germline V gene data show CDR1 as SEHNR and CDR2 as FQNEAQ (reference sequence). The CDR3 has 15 residues.

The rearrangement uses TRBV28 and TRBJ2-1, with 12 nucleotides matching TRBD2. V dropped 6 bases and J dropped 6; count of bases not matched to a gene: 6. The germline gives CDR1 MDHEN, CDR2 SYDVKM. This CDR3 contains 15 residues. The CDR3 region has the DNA TGTGCCAGCAGCCCGACTAGCGGGAGAGGCAATGAGCAGTTCTTC. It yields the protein CASSPTSGRGNEQFF.

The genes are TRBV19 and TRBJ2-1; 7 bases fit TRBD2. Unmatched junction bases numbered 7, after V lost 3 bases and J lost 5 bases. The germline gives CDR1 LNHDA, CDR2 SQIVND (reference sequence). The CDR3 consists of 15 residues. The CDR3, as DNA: TGTGCCAGTAGTATTTCGGGCGGGAGCCACAATGAGCAGTTCTTC. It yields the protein CASSISGGSHNEQFF.

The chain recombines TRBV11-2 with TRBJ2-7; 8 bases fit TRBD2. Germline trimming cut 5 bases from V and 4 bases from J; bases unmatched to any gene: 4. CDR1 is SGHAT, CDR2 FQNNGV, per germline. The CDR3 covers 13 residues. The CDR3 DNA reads TGTGCCAGCAGCCGGGGACTAGAGTACGAGCAGTACTTC. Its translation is CASSRGLEYEQYF.

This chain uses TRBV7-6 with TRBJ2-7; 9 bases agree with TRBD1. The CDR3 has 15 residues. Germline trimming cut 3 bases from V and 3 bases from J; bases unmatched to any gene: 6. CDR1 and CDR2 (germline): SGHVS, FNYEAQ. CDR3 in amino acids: CASSLLQGANYEQYF. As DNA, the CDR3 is TGTGCCAGCAGCTTGTTACAGGGGGCGAACTACGAGCAGTACTTC.

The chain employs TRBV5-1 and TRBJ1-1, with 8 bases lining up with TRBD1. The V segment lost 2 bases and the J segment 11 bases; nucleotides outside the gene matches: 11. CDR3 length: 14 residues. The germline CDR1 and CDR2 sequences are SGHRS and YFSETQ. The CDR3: CASSLRGQGVAAFF. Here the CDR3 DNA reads TGCGCCAGCAGCTTAAGAGGACAGGGAGTTGCGGCTTTCTTT.